This entry concerns a single T cell receptor beta chain. This clone was picked up one time. No cognate antigen has been identified for it. Base qualities are not provided; no much larger clone lies one nucleotide away. This record belongs to a study of a mutant IDH1 vaccine in newly diagnosed glioma (dated by TCRdb to the early 2020s). Context from the whole study: Eight vaccinations were administered to patients in weeks 1, 3, 5, 7, 11, 15, 19 and 23, corresponding to visits V03 through V10. Longitudinal TCRB deep sequencing was done for 25 to 30 treated patients, wherever samples were available for exploratory analyses. Of the approximately 32 treated patients, about 60% were male and approximately 38% were female, and the mean age was approximately 40 years. Before enrollment, most patients had been given radiochemotherapy with temozolomide as standard therapy, while the rest had received either radiotherapy alone or temozolomide alone. Vaccination started 4-6 weeks after radiotherapy alone, or was given together with temozolomide cycles in the groups whose treatment included chemotherapy. Peripheral blood was drawn at six visits: V03 (baseline), V05, V07, V10, V12 and V13. General findings and caveats noted by the study authors: The authors stated that sample limitations prevented analyses of patient blood samples from being reproduced. Immune responses induced by the vaccine were seen in approximately 93% of patients across multiple MHC alleles. Changes in the top peripheral T cell clonotypes picked up by TCRB sequencing did not appear to be linked to pseudoprogression. PBMC samples for TCRB deep sequencing were selected based on availability.

The method was the immunoSEQ multiplex PCR assay. Rearranged TCR beta chain sequences were amplified with the hsTCRB Kit following the manufacturer's protocol. TCRB libraries were sequenced on an Illumina MiSeq. Per the source publication's procedure: The kit vendor's proprietary platform handled demultiplexing, trimming and gene mapping. The table comes from immuneACCESS by way of TCRdb, which keeps in-frame sequences with V and J called. Part of the clones is missing from these tables; in studies checked, under half for an unresolved V gene and the rest for unknown reasons. The V and J calls and clone size come from that table; D and trimming were worked out from the DNA. This sample has approximately 39,000 clones in its table, and roughly 76% of those were observed once. Jointly, the top ten make up around 5% of the sample. Sequences SGHTA (CDR1) and FQGNSA (CDR2) are obtained from the germline V gene. CDR3 length: 17 amino acids, cysteine to phenylalanine. Only the CDR3 portion is preserved as DNA: 51 bases, with reading frame beginning at the first base. Clipping removes 1 base from V and 4 bases from J, with 5 as the unmatched junction base count.

The meaning of the sample's time point label: week 23, last vaccination. Each vaccine dose was 300 ug of a 20-mer mutant IDH1 peptide in Montanide, given subcutaneously with topical imiquimod. All donors had newly diagnosed IDH1-mutant astrocytomas of WHO grade 3 or 4 that showed loss of nuclear ATRX. The samples were drawn from NOA16, a multicentre, single-arm, open-label phase I trial in Germany that tested a mutant IDH1 peptide vaccine in humans for the first time. Genomic DNA for TCRB sequencing was isolated from EDTA blood with the DNeasy Blood and Tissue Kit. This chain is built from TRBV7-2 and TRBJ2-5, with 14 bases aligning to TRBD2. The receptor was isolated from a man aged 35 to 55 with glioma. The starting material was PBMCs, obtained from a glioma patient whose treatment included an IDH1 peptide vaccine. The sequence in DNA is TGTGCCAGCAGCTTAGAGGGGACTAGCGGGAGAACAGAGACCCAGTACTTC. Translation gives CASSLEGTSGRTETQYF.